This T cell receptor beta chain was obtained from a study of identical twins. Study observations and caveats: Beta clonotypes that were abundant in cord blood contained fewer insertions, a pattern absent from memory repertoires. Alpha sequences out of frame and shared by twins had excess low generation probability.

This clonotype has at least ten counts. Its cognate antigen is unknown. Healthy Caucasians alone served as donors. Germline V lookup: CDR1 SGHTA, CDR2 FQGNSA. V was clipped by 6 bases and J by 4 bases, with 12 bases between them. The CDR3 length is 13 residues. A universal primer site was incorporated via template switching, and the cDNA contained unique molecular identifiers. TCRdb ran MiXCR on the 5' RACE reads and lists one entry per CDR3 protein. There are 1.5 million or so distinct CDR3 sequences in the sample; around 33% occur only once, and less than 0.35% lies in the top ten. The sequenced sample consisted of cord blood. The chain carries TRBV7-2 and TRBJ1-2, with D unclear. This TCR was recovered from a newborn girl in good health. The CDR3 region has the DNA TGTGCCAGCAGTCCCCAAGGTTCCTATGGCTACACCTTC. It codes for CASSPQGSYGYTF.